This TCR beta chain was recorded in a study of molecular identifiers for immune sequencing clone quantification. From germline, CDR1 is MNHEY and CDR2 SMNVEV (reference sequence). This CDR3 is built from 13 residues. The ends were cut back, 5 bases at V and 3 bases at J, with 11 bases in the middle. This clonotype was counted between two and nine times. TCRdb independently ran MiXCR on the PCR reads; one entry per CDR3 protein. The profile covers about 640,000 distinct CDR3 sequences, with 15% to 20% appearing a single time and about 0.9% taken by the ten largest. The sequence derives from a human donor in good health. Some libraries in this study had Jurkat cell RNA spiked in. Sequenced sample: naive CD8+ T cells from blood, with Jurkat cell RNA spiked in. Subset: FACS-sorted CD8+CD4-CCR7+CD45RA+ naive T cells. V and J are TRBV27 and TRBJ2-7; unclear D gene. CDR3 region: CASSTTVGYEQYF. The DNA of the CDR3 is TGTGCCAGCAGTACGACGGTTGGCTACGAGCAGTACTTC.